Listed here is a single TCR beta chain. This sample is part of a study of shared clonotypes between healthy human individuals. Germline CDR1 and CDR2: KGHSH and LQKENI. The length of the CDR3 is 13 residues. Trimming left V 5 bases short and J 6 bases short, with 13 bases between. Authors' methods: Owing to the provision of junction-only sequences devoid of quality scores by immunoSEQ, filtering differed. The protocol was immunoSEQ multiplex PCR, while the TCRdb copy is restricted to in-frame clones and leaves out a portion. Clone size and V and J calls were adopted from that table, with D and trimming inferred from the DNA. The table lists fewer than 2.5 million clones, approximately 93% of them singletons.

This clonotype was obtained from a man between 18 and 29 years old in good health. Some clones in this sample may be carry-over from other donors' samples. V gene TRBV18 combines with J gene TRBJ1-2; a weak D match, TRBD1 (6 bases). What was sequenced was naive CD4+ T cells from PBMCs. Subset indicated: CD45RA+ positively selected. For the CDR3, the DNA is TGTGCCAGCTCAAACAGGGAAGCAAATGGCTACACCTTC. This sequence encodes CASSNREANGYTF.